The TCR beta chain described here comes from a study of blood T cell repertoires in COVID-19. This CDR3 is 13 amino acids long. Trimming pared 5 bases from V and 11 bases from J, leaving 16 bases between. The germline V gene has CDR1 MNHEY and CDR2 SMNVEV (reference sequence). Using immunoSEQ multiplex PCR, the repertoire was profiled, and TCRdb retains in-frame clones only, with some absent. The sample has under 300,000 clones, 84% seen once. The receptor was derived from a middle-aged woman who had recovered from COVID-19. The chain is built from TRBV27 and TRBJ2-1; TRBD2 might be the D (6 bases). Sequenced material: peripheral blood. CDR3 nucleotide sequence: TGTGCCAGCAGTCCCTTACTAGCCCCCCAGCAGTTCTTC. Translation: CASSPLLAPQQFF.